Following are 21 T cell receptor beta chains from one sample sequenced in a study of radiation and T cells in renal cell carcinoma (TCRdb year 2020). Library generation was performed with the immunoSEQ multiplex PCR assay. The table comes from immuneACCESS by way of TCRdb, which keeps in-frame sequences with V and J called. Part of the clones is missing from these tables; in studies checked, under half for an unresolved V gene and the rest for unknown reasons. Within this sample are tens of thousands of clones, with 85% of them counted one time only. The ten largest clones take up 9.4% of the sample. According to the study, the label for this sample's time point signals: blood 4 weeks post-SBRT, at nephrectomy. This specimen's treatment or condition label, per the study, means: 15 Gy SBRT to primary tumor, nephrectomy 4 weeks later. The source material was blood, sampled from a patient whose treatment included radiotherapy and nephrectomy. The receptors come from a man aged 45 to 65 with renal cell carcinoma.

A few counts support this clone. The chain has TRBV27 and TRBJ1-3, with no clear D. V lost 6 bases to trimming and J lost 3 bases, with 15 bases between them. Germline lookup yields CDR1 MNHEY and CDR2 SMNVEV (reference sequence). The length of the CDR3 is 15 residues. The CDR3: CASRPLRALGNTIYF. The DNA of the CDR3 is TGTGCCAGCAGGCCATTGCGGGCCCTTGGAAACACCATATATTTT.

As DNA, the CDR3 is TGTGCCATCAGTCGACAGGGGGCCAATGAGCAGTTCTTC. It encodes CAISRQGANEQFF. V usage is TRBV10-3 and J usage is TRBJ2-1, with 10 bases matching TRBD1. The CDR3 extends over 13 amino acids. V was pared by 5 bases and J by 6 bases, with 1 base of the junction left unmatched. Germline values: CDR1 ENHRY, CDR2 SYGVKD.

The rearrangement uses TRBV4-1 and TRBJ2-3; a weak D match, TRBD2 (5 bases). CDR1 is MGHRA and CDR2 is YSYEKL in the germline V gene. This CDR3 has 18 residues. The ends were cut back, 2 bases at V and 5 bases at J, with 23 bases in the middle. The CDR3 DNA reads as TGCGCCAGCAGCCAATGGGATTTGACTAACCCGGTGGGAGATACGCAGTATTTT. Protein: CASSQWDLTNPVGDTQYF.

This clone was counted once. This sequence joins TRBV30 and TRBJ1-3, with D hard to call. V was cut by 3 bases and J by 0 bases, with 12 bases left in between. Per the germline V gene, CDR1 is GTSNPN and CDR2 is SVGIG (reference sequence). The CDR3 extends over 15 amino acids. The CDR3 nucleotides are TGTGCCTGGAGACAACCCCAGCGCTCTGGAAACACCATATATTTT. The encoded protein is CAWRQPQRSGNTIYF.

This clone was seen only once. The rearrangement uses TRBV27 and TRBJ2-7, with D perhaps given as TRBD1 or TRBD2 (5 bases each). This CDR3 region has 14 residues. Trimming removed 5 bases at V and 3 bases at J, with 14 bases between. Germline V gives CDR1 MNHEY, CDR2 SMNVEV (reference sequence). The CDR3 DNA reads TGTGCCAGCAGTCAATCGGGACGGAACTACGAGCAGTACTTC. As protein: CASSQSGRNYEQYF.

J is TRBJ2-7 and V is TRBV5-5; tentative D call: TRBD2 (5 bases). The V gene's germline CDR1 is SGHKS and CDR2 YYEKEE (reference sequence). This CDR3 has 14 residues. Trimming took 1 base from V and 2 from J, leaving 10 bases between them. The CDR3, as DNA: TGTGCCAGCAGCTTGATGAGGGCCCCCTACGAGCAGTACTTC. This translates into CASSLMRAPYEQYF.

The gene calls are TRBV11-3 and TRBJ2-7; a weak D match, TRBD2 (5 bases). This CDR3 has 13 residues. The V gene's germline CDR1 is SGHNT and CDR2 YENEEA. Between the trimmed V and J ends, which lost 4 bases and 5 bases, there was a span of 12 bases. The CDR3 nucleotides read TGTGCCAGCAGCTCTCCAAAGAGGGACGAGCAGTACTTC. Its protein is CASSSPKRDEQYF.

The rearrangement links TRBV30 to TRBJ2-1, with TRBD1 matching over 8 bases. The length of the CDR3 is 16 residues. CDR1 is GTSNPN and CDR2 is SVGIG in the germline V gene (reference sequence). The junction had 9 bases not matched to a gene; V was cut back by 2 bases and J by 3 bases. CDR3 amino acids: CAWSPRGQVLYNEQFF. DNA for the CDR3: TGTGCCTGGAGTCCCAGGGGACAGGTGCTCTACAATGAGCAGTTCTTC.

The chain uses TRBV5-1 and TRBJ2-5, with D tentatively TRBD1 or TRBD2 (5 bases each). With 2 bases removed from V and 2 bases from J, the gap between germline ends came to 13 bases. CDR3 length: 15 amino acids. Germline V gene lookup returns CDR1 SGHRS and CDR2 YFSETQ. CDR3 sequence: CASSFNPGGQETQYF. DNA of the CDR3: TGCGCCAGCAGCTTTAACCCTGGGGGACAAGAGACCCAGTACTTC. Combining the CDR3 with reference TRBV5-1 and TRBJ2-5 gives the whole variable domain KAGVTQTPRYLIKTRGQQVTLSCSPISGHRSVSWYQQTPGQGLQFLFEYFSETQRNKGNFPGRFSGRQFSNSRSEMNVSTLELGDSALYLCASSFNPGGQETQYFGPGTRLLVL.

This chain uses TRBV7-3 with TRBJ2-1; D unclear. The CDR3 consists of 13 residues. Trimming shortened V by 1 base and J by 8 bases, and 9 bases separated the two germline ends. CDR1 SGHTA and CDR2 FQGTGA come from the germline V gene. The CDR3, as DNA: TGTGCCAGCAGCTTAAAAGTAGGCGATGAGCAGTTCTTC. Translated: CASSLKVGDEQFF.

The chain links TRBV30 to TRBJ2-2; a weak D match, TRBD1 (6 bases). The germline gives CDR1 GTSNPN, CDR2 SVGIG (reference sequence). Trimming took off 3 bases at V and 2 bases at J, with 22 bases between the two ends. The CDR3 runs 18 residues. CDR3 DNA: TGTGCCTGGAGCGTGTACGCCGGGACATCTTATAACACCGGGGAGCTGTTTTTT. Translation gives CAWSVYAGTSYNTGELFF.

The genes are TRBV11-2 and TRBJ2-5, with 7 bases aligning to TRBD1. The ends lost 1 base at V and 4 bases at J; junction bases unmatched: 6. CDR3 size: 15 residues. Germline CDR1 is SGHAT and CDR2 is FQNNGV. CDR3 sequence reads: CASSLGTGGGETQYF. The CDR3 region has the DNA TGTGCCAGCAGCTTAGGGACAGGAGGTGGAGAGACCCAGTACTTC.

This clone was seen just once. The chain joins TRBV7-3 to TRBJ2-7; the D gene is possibly TRBD1 (6 bases). Germline lookup yields CDR1 SGHTA and CDR2 FQGTGA. The CDR3 contains 13 residues. The V gene lost 5 bases and the J gene lost 0 bases, with 8 bases spanning the gap. The CDR3 protein is CASSLDSSYEQYF. CDR3 coding DNA: TGTGCCAGCAGCCTGGACAGCTCCTACGAGCAGTACTTC. The full variable domain, in which reference TRBV7-3 and TRBJ2-7 provide the parts outside the CDR3, is GAGVSQTPSNKVTEKGKYVELRCDPISGHTALYWYRQSLGQGPEFLIYFQGTGAADDSGLPNDRFFAVRPEGSVSTLKIQRTERGDSAVYLCASSLDSSYEQYFGPGTRLTVT.

The rearrangement uses TRBV11-2 and TRBJ1-4; TRBD1 might be the D (5 bases). Trimming left V 5 bases short and J 7 bases short, with 20 bases between. CDR1 and CDR2 (germline): SGHAT, FQNNGV. The CDR3 sequence is 16 residues long. The CDR3 region has the DNA TGTGCCAGCAGCCAAGGGGTTGACATGGGCGGTGAAAAACTGTTTTTT. Its translation is CASSQGVDMGGEKLFF.

The chain couples TRBV2 to TRBJ1-2, with TRBD1 as a possible D gene (5 bases). This CDR3 spans 14 amino acids. The V and J ends lost 4 bases and 5 bases respectively, with 14 bases between them. CDR1 and CDR2 (germline): SNHLY, FYNNEI. CDR3 loop: CASSVRRALYGYTF. CDR3 nucleotide sequence: TGTGCCAGCAGTGTCCGCAGGGCCTTATATGGCTACACCTTC.

CDR3 bases: TGTGCCAGCAGGGAACTAGCGGGAGTTCTCGCAGATACGCAGTATTTT. Translated, it gives CASRELAGVLADTQYF. The gene calls are TRBV2 and TRBJ2-3; TRBD2 matches at 11 bases. The ends lost 6 bases at V and 4 bases at J; junction bases unmatched: 9. CDR3 size: 16 residues. CDR1 SNHLY and CDR2 FYNNEI come from the germline V gene.

The chain employs TRBV15 and TRBJ2-5; the match to TRBD2 covers 9 bases. The CDR3 totals 18 residues. Trimming took 0 bases from V and 5 from J; bases not matched to a gene: 13. Germline lookup yields CDR1 LNHNV and CDR2 YYDKDF (reference sequence). The CDR3 sequence is CATSRDSAISGSWETQYF. CDR3 in DNA: TGTGCCACCAGCAGAGATTCAGCTATTAGCGGGAGTTGGGAGACCCAGTACTTC.

The V call is TRBV7-3, the J call TRBJ2-7; the D gene is possibly TRBD1 (5 bases). Trimming removed 2 bases from V and 0 bases from J, with 14 bases in between. Looked up from germline, CDR1 is SGHTA and CDR2 is FQGTGA. The length of the CDR3 is 16 residues. CDR3 sequence (DNA): TGTGCCAGCAGCTTAGGCGGTAACAGGTACTCCTACGAGCAGTACTTC. Its protein product is CASSLGGNRYSYEQYF.

This chain connects TRBV19 to TRBJ1-5; 11 bases are a match to TRBD1. Germline CDR1 is LNHDA and CDR2 is SQIVND (reference sequence). This CDR3 contains 16 residues. The V segment lost 0 bases and the J segment 4 bases; nucleotides outside the gene matches: 2. CDR3 bases: TGTGCCAGTAGTATAGAGGGGGACAGGGGGAATCAGCCCCAGCATTTT. Its protein is CASSIEGDRGNQPQHF.

The chain combines TRBV9 with TRBJ2-1; D perhaps matches TRBD1 (6 bases). CDR3 length: 16 amino acids. V was pared by 0 bases and J by 2 bases, with 12 bases between. Germline V gene lookup returns CDR1 SGDLS and CDR2 YYNGEE. As DNA, the CDR3 is TGTGCCAGCAGCGTAGTCCAGACAGGTGCCTACAATGAGCAGTTCTTC. Protein: CASSVVQTGAYNEQFF.

The DNA of the CDR3 is TGTGCCATCAGTGAGTCTGGGGCGACAGGGGTCGTTGGCGGCTACACCTTC. Amino acids: CAISESGATGVVGGYTF. V usage is TRBV10-3 and J usage is TRBJ1-2; 8 bases agree with TRBD1. From germline, CDR1 is ENHRY and CDR2 SYGVKD. CDR3 length equals 17 residues. Losses at the gene ends were 0 bases for V and 8 bases for J; bases not matched to a gene: 14.